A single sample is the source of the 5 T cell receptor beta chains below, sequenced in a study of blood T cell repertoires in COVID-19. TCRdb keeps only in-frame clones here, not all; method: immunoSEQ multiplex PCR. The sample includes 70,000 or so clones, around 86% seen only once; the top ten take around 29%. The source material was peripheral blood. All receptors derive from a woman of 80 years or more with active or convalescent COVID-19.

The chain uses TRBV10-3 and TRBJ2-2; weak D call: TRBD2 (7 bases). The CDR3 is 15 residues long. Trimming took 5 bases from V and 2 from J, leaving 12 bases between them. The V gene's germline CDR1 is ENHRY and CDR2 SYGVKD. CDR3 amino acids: CAISWGGPNTGELFF. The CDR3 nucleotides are TGTGCCATCAGTTGGGGGGGGCCTAACACCGGGGAGCTGTTTTTT.

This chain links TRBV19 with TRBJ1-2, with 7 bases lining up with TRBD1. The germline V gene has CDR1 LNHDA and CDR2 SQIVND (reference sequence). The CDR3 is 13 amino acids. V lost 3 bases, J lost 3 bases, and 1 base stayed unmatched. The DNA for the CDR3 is TGTGCCAGTAGTATGGGACAGCACTATGGCTACACCTTC. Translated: CASSMGQHYGYTF.

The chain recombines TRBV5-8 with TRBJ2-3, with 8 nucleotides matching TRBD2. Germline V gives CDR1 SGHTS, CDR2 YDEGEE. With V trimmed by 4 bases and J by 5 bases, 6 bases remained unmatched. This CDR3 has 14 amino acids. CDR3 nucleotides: TGTGCCAGCAGCCGGGGGGGGGTTAGAGATACGCAGTATTTT. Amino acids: CASSRGGVRDTQYF.

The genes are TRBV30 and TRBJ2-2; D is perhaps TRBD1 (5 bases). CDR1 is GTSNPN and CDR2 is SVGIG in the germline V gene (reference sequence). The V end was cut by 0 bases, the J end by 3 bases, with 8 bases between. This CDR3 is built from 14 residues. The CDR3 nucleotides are TGTGCCTGGAGTGTAATCAGGGACACCGGGGAGCTGTTTTTT. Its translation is CAWSVIRDTGELFF.

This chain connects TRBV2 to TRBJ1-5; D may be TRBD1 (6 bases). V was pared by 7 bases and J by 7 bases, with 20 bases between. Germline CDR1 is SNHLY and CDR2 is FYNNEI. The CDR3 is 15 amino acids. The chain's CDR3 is CASTWGQFSGQPQHF. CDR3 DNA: TGTGCCAGCACCTGGGGGCAGTTCTCAGGGCAGCCCCAGCATTTT. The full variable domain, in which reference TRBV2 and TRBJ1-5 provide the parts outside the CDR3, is EPEVTQTPSHQVTQMGQEVILRCVPISNHLYFYWYRQILGQKVEFLVSFYNNEISEKSEIFDDQFSVERPDGSNFTLKIRSTKLEDSAMYFCASTWGQFSGQPQHFGDGTRLSIL.